This T cell receptor beta chain was recovered during a study of cytomegalovirus exposure and HLA in healthy donors. The PCR ran on 60 Vbeta and 13 Jbeta primers. The data were produced by immunoSEQ multiplex PCR, yet TCRdb's version contains in-frame clones alone and is incomplete. In total, the table holds roughly 120,000 clones. Germline assignment: CDR1 WNHNN and CDR2 SYGVQD (reference sequence). The CDR3 extends over 15 amino acids. This chain links TRBV10-1 with TRBJ1-2, with 12 positions matching TRBD1. This TCR came from a man aged 40-50 years in good health and CMV-seronegative. What was sequenced was PBMCs. CDR3 nucleotide sequence: TGCGCGAAACCGGGACAGGGGGCGTCGGACTATGGCTACACCTTC. Amino acid sequence: CAKPGQGASDYGYTF.